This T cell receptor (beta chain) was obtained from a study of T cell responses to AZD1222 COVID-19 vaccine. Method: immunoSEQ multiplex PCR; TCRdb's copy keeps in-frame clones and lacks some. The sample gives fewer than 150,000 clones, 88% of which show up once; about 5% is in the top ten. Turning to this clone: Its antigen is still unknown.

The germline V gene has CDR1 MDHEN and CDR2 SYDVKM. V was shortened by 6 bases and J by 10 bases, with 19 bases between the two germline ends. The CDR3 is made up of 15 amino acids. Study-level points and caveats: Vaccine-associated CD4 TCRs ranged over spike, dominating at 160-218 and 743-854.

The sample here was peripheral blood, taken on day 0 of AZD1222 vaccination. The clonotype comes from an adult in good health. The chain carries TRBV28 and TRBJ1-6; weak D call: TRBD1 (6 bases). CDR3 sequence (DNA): TGTGCCAGCAGGCCCCCAGGGGCCGTGTGGTCACCCCTCCACTTT. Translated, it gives CASRPPGAVWSPLHF.